The rows below give T cell receptor beta chains drawn from one sample of a study of T cells in Graves' hyperthyroidism and ophthalmopathy. Via MiXCR, TCRdb re-called the multiplex PCR reads, giving one row per CDR3 protein. The sample lists around 760,000 distinct CDR3 sequences; over 35% were seen once. The sample taken for sequencing was blood. The receptors stem from a woman aged 40 to 55 with Graves' hyperthyroidism. Each CDR3 is given with its conserved first and last residue. Size tells how often a clone was seen (once, few, many) or the class of an expanded clone, and some rows leave it out.

J | size | V | CDR3
TRBJ2-7 | many | TRBV19 | CASSWQGAPGEQYF
TRBJ1-1 | many | TRBV12-3/TRBV12-4 | CASRNRVNTEAFF
TRBJ1-1 | few | TRBV20-1 | CSASGTGVWSTEAFF
TRBJ2-6 | - | TRBV11-2 | CASSLERGAYVLTF
TRBJ1-5 | many | TRBV6-5 | CARVGTFNQPQHF
TRBJ1-2 | - | TRBV10-3 | CAISAEGYTF
TRBJ2-7 | - | TRBV7-7 | CASSYRQGAEQYF
TRBJ2-7 | - | TRBV7-9 | CASSSVEGRGRSYEQYF
TRBJ1-2 | many | TRBV12-3/TRBV12-4 | CASSFRTYGYTF
TRBJ1-2 | - | TRBV6-5 | CAGSLGQGDGYTF
TRBJ1-2 | - | TRBV7-9 | CASSAPSGGRGYTF
TRBJ1-5 | few | TRBV6-6 | CASSYFQDNQPQHF
TRBJ1-4 | few | TRBV19 | CASSISGFSSYPSEKLFF
TRBJ1-1 | many | TRBV29-1 | CSVTTLNTEAFF
TRBJ1-2 | - | TRBV6-5 | CASSYPTGENGYTF
TRBJ2-7 | - | TRBV7-9 | CASSAWDSAPYEQYF
TRBJ1-2 | many | TRBV7-8 | CASSPLGGGDYGYTF